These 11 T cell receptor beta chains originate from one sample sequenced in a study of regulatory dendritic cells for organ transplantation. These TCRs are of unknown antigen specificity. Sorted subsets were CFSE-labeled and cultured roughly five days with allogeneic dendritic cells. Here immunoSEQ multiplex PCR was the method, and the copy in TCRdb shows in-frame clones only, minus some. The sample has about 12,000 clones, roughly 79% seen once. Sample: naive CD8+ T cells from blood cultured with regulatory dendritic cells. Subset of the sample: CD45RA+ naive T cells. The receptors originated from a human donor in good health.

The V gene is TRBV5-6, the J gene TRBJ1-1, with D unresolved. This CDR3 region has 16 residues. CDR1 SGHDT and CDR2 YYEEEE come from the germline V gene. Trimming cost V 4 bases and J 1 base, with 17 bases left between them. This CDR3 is CASSRINSYTNTEAFF. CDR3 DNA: TGTGCCAGCAGCAGAATTAACAGCTACACGAACACTGAAGCTTTCTTT.

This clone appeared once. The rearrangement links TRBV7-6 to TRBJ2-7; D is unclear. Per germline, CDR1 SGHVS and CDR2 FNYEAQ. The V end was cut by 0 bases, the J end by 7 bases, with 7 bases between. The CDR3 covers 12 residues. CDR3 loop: CASSLAPTEQYF. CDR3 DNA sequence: TGTGCCAGCAGCTTAGCGCCCACAGAGCAGTACTTC. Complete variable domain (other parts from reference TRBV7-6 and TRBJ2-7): GAGVSQSPRYKVTKRGQDVALRCDPISGHVSLYWYRQALGQGPEFLTYFNYEAQQDKSGLPNDRFSAERPEGSISTLTIQRTEQRDSAMYRCASSLAPTEQYFGPGTRLTVT.

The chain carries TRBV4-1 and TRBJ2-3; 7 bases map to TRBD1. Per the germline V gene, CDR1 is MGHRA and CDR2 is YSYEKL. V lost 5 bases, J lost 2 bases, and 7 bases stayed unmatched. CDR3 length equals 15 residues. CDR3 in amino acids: CASSFRDRDTDTQYF. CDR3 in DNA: TGCGCCAGCAGCTTCCGGGACAGAGACACAGATACGCAGTATTTT.

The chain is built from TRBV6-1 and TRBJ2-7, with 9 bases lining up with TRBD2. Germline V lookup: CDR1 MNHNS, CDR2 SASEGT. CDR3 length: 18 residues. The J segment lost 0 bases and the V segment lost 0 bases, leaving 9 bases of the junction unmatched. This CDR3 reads CASSEAPSGVSSSYEQYF. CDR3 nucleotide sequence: TGTGCCAGCAGTGAAGCGCCTAGCGGGGTTAGCAGCTCCTACGAGCAGTACTTC.

The CDR3 DNA is TGTGCCAGCAGCTATCGGACAGGGGGCGGGGGCAATGAGCAGTTCTTC. Encoded protein: CASSYRTGGGGNEQFF. V and J are TRBV7-6 and TRBJ2-1; 11 positions agree with TRBD1. CDR1 is SGHVS and CDR2 is FNYEAQ in the germline V gene. This CDR3 is built from 16 residues. The ends lost 4 bases at V and 6 bases at J; junction bases unmatched: 8.

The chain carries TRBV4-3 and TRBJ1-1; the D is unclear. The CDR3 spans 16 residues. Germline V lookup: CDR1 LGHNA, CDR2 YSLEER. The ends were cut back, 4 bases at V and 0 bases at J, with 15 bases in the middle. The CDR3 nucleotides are TGCGCCAGCAGCCCTTCTTCGCGATATATGAACACTGAAGCTTTCTTT. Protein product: CASSPSSRYMNTEAFF.

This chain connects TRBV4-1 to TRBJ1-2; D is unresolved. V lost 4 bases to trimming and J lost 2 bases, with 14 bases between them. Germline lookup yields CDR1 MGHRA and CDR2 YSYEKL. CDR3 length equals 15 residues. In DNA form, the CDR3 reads TGCGCCAGCAGCCCTAATAAGAGGAGCAACTATGGCTACACCTTC. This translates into CASSPNKRSNYGYTF.

CDR3 nucleotide sequence: TGTGCCAGCAGGTCCGGGACAGGGATAAACTATGGCTACACCTTC. This codes for CASRSGTGINYGYTF. The gene calls are TRBV2 and TRBJ1-2, with 9 bases matching TRBD1. Losses at the gene ends were 6 bases for V and 2 bases for J; bases not matched to a gene: 7. CDR1 SNHLY and CDR2 FYNNEI come from the germline V gene. The CDR3 has 15 amino acids.

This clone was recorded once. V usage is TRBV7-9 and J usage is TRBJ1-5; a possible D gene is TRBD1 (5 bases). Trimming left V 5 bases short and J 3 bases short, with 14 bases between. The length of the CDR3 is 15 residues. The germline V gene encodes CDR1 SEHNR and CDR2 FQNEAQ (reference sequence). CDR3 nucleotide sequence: TGTGCCAGCAGCCCTACGGGGGGGTACAATCAGCCCCAGCATTTT. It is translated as CASSPTGGYNQPQHF.

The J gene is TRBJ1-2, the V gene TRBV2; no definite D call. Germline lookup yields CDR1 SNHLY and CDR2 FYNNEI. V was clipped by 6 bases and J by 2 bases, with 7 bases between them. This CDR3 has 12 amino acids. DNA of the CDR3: TGTGCCAGCAGGGTAGCCAACTATGGCTACACCTTC. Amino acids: CASRVANYGYTF.

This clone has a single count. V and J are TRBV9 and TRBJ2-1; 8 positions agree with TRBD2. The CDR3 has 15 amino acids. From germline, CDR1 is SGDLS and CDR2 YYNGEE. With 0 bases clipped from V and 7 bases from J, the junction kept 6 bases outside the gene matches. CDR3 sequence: CASSVAGGAMNEQFF. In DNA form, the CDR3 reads TGTGCCAGCAGCGTAGCCGGGGGGGCCATGAATGAGCAGTTCTTC.